What follows are 19 T cell receptor beta chains derived from one specimen sequenced in a study of T cell repertoires in cytomegalovirus infection (dated by TCRdb to about 2019). Per the publication, the treatment or condition label means: in vitro stimulation with specific CMV peptide epitopes to enrich CMV-specific T cells. TCRdb records Illumina HiSeq 1500 as the sequencer. The raw public data were reprocessed by TCRdb itself: fastp quality trimming at Q25, MiXCR clonotype calling, in-frame beta chains only. Rows with one shared CDR3 protein collapse into an entry with the most common genes and DNA. The sample includes 200,000 or so distinct CDR3 sequences, with approximately 38% observed a single time. More than 50% of the sample comes from the top ten. The antigens for these receptors are not known. Sequenced here: CD8+ T cells from cultured PBMCs, sampled from culture after CMV antigen stimulation. These receptors all come from a human donor in good health (CMV status not recorded). Some clones in this sample may be carry-over from other donors' samples.

This clonotype was observed a few times. The chain joins TRBV19 to TRBJ1-1, with no clear D. The V gene's germline CDR1 is LNHDA and CDR2 SQIVND (reference sequence). V shed 3 bases and J shed 1 base, with 12 bases lying between them. The CDR3 sequence is 15 residues long. CDR3 coding DNA: TGTGCCAGTAGTATGCCATGGACGGAGAACACTGAAGCTTTCTTT. Its protein is CASSMPWTENTEAFF.

This chain joins TRBV7-6 and TRBJ2-7; the match to TRBD2 covers 11 bases. The CDR3 is 16 residues long. In germline, CDR1 is SGHVS, CDR2 FNYEAQ. V gave up 5 bases and J gave up 3 bases; unmatched junction bases: 9. CDR3 sequence reads: CASSGPDGTSGYEQYF. The CDR3 bases are TGTGCCAGCAGCGGGCCGGATGGGACTAGCGGCTACGAGCAGTACTTC.

CDR3 DNA: TGTGCCTGGAGTGTAACTTCTTACAATGAGCAGTTCTTC. Its translation is CAWSVTSYNEQFF. The chain employs TRBV30 and TRBJ2-1; D gene ambiguous. The CDR3 is 13 residues long. Per the germline V gene, CDR1 is GTSNPN and CDR2 is SVGIG (reference sequence). Trimming stripped 0 bases from V and 4 bases from J, with 7 bases between.

This clonotype was counted between two and nine times. The rearrangement links TRBV27 to TRBJ2-7; a weak D match, TRBD2 (5 bases). The length of the CDR3 is 16 residues. Per the germline V gene, CDR1 is MNHEY and CDR2 is SMNVEV (reference sequence). Trimming removed 0 bases at V and 0 bases at J, with 12 bases between. The DNA of the CDR3 is TGTGCCAGCAGTTTATCGTACGGAGGAAGCTCCTACGAGCAGTACTTC. This translates into CASSLSYGGSSYEQYF.

This rearrangement joins TRBV4-1 to TRBJ1-5; 7 nucleotides align to TRBD1. Germline V gives CDR1 MGHRA, CDR2 YSYEKL. The CDR3 is 16 amino acids. The J segment lost 7 bases and the V segment lost 5 bases, leaving 14 bases of the junction unmatched. CDR3 loop: CASSTTPGQMGQPQHF. The CDR3 DNA sequence: TGCGCCAGCAGCACGACTCCGGGACAGATGGGGCAGCCCCAGCATTTT.

This chain joins TRBV19 and TRBJ2-1; 8 bases match TRBD2. CDR1 is LNHDA, CDR2 SQIVND, per germline (reference sequence). Trimming removed 3 bases from V and 5 bases from J; junction bases left unmatched: 15. This CDR3 has 18 residues. CDR3: CASSIEGLATEMDNEQFF. The CDR3, as DNA: TGTGCCAGTAGTATCGAAGGACTAGCCACAGAGATGGACAATGAGCAGTTCTTC. Full variable domain (rest looked up from reference TRBV19 and TRBJ2-1): DGGITQSPKYLFRKEGQNVTLSCEQNLNHDAMYWYRQDPGQGLRLIYYSQIVNDFQKGDIAEGYSVSREKKESFPLTVTSAQKNPTAFYLCASSIEGLATEMDNEQFFGPGTRLTVL.

This clonotype has at least ten counts. The chain's CDR3 is CASSGQGATEAFF. The CDR3, as DNA: TGTGCCAGCAGCGGACAGGGGGCCACTGAAGCTTTCTTT. The V call is TRBV7-3, the J call TRBJ1-1; 11 positions agree with TRBD1. The CDR3 contains 13 residues. Trimming at V came to 5 bases and at J to 4 bases, leaving 0 bases not matched to a gene. Germline values: CDR1 SGHTA, CDR2 FQGTGA.

The chain employs TRBV2 and TRBJ2-7, with 9 bases aligning to TRBD1. The CDR3 runs 16 residues. The V segment lost 5 bases and the J segment 0 bases; nucleotides outside the gene matches: 8. Germline CDR1 reads SNHLY; CDR2 reads FYNNEI. The CDR3 DNA is TGTGCCAGCAGTACCACCGGGACAGGGCACTCCTACGAGCAGTACTTC. It yields the protein CASSTTGTGHSYEQYF.

The V and J genes are TRBV2 and TRBJ2-3; D might be TRBD2 (5 bases). The CDR3 is made up of 15 amino acids. V was pared by 2 bases and J by 1 base, with 10 bases between. Germline loops: CDR1 SNHLY, CDR2 FYNNEI. The DNA of the CDR3 is TGTGCCAGCAGTGAATCGGACTCGGGCACAGATACGCAGTATTTT. This encodes CASSESDSGTDTQYF.

This chain connects TRBV7-6 to TRBJ2-5; D is ambiguous. Germline CDR1 is SGHVS and CDR2 is FNYEAQ. This CDR3 contains 17 residues. V lost 2 bases to trimming and J lost 2 bases, with 18 bases between them. This chain's CDR3 is CASSLSALLVEQETQYF. In DNA form, the CDR3 reads TGTGCCAGCAGCTTATCTGCCCTCCTGGTCGAACAAGAGACCCAGTACTTC.

This clonotype was recorded at least ten times. The chain combines TRBV7-9 with TRBJ2-7; D uncertain. The V and J ends lost 4 bases and 7 bases respectively, with 29 bases between them. This CDR3 has 18 amino acids. CDR1 is SEHNR, CDR2 FQNEAQ, per germline (reference sequence). This CDR3 is CASSSSSFTGWVIREQYF. CDR3 coding DNA: TGTGCCAGCAGCTCTTCTTCTTTTACCGGTTGGGTGATTAGAGAGCAGTACTTC.

The chain couples TRBV7-3 to TRBJ2-3; 7 bases fit TRBD2. The V gene's germline CDR1 is SGHTA and CDR2 FQGTGA. The CDR3 has 13 residues. The V gene end was trimmed by 2 bases and the J gene end by 7 bases; junction bases not matched to a gene: 3. The CDR3: CASSLGGGNTQYF. DNA of the CDR3: TGTGCCAGCAGCTTAGGGGGGGGAAATACGCAGTATTTT. The entire variable domain, with the rest obtained from reference TRBV7-3 and TRBJ2-3, is as follows: GAGVSQTPSNKVTEKGKYVELRCDPISGHTALYWYRQSLGQGPEFLIYFQGTGAADDSGLPNDRFFAVRPEGSVSTLKIQRTERGDSAVYLCASSLGGGNTQYFGPGTRLTVL.

This clonotype has only a few counts. J is TRBJ2-5 and V is TRBV2; 8 nucleotides match TRBD2. Germline-derived CDR1 and CDR2 are SNHLY and FYNNEI. The trim removed 4 bases at V and 5 bases at J, leaving 9 bases unmatched. The CDR3 contains 15 residues. CDR3 bases: TGTGCCAGCAGTGTAGGCGGGGGGCCGCGGGAGACCCAGTACTTC. Its protein product is CASSVGGGPRETQYF.

This clonotype has a handful of counts. The chain joins TRBV7-9 to TRBJ2-7, with D tentatively TRBD2 (5 bases). The CDR3 contains 13 residues. Germline-derived CDR1 and CDR2 are SEHNR and FQNEAQ (reference sequence). Deletions cut 5 bases from V and 4 bases from J, with 12 bases between. CDR3 nucleotides: TGTGCCAGCAGCCAGGAGGTACATTACGAGCAGTACTTC. The encoded protein is CASSQEVHYEQYF.

The rearrangement joins TRBV19 to TRBJ2-2; D call uncertain. This CDR3 spans 20 amino acids. Trimming took off 3 bases at V and 6 bases at J, with 29 bases between the two ends. Germline values: CDR1 LNHDA, CDR2 SQIVND (reference sequence). The CDR3 nucleotides read TGTGCCAGTAGTATCCTCATTCGGAAAACCGGGCTCTCTACGGCCGGGGAGCTGTTTTTT. Protein sequence: CASSILIRKTGLSTAGELFF. Variable domain in full (rest from reference TRBV19 and TRBJ2-2): DGGITQSPKYLFRKEGQNVTLSCEQNLNHDAMYWYRQDPGQGLRLIYYSQIVNDFQKGDIAEGYSVSREKKESFPLTVTSAQKNPTAFYLCASSILIRKTGLSTAGELFFGEGSRLTVL.

On this clonotype: A read error is likely, as this CDR3 ends without the conserved phenylalanine or tryptophan. This CDR3 is CASRMYGLGGLNTETQYL. CDR3 in DNA: TGTGCCAGTAGAATGTACGGACTAGGGGGTCTTAACACCGAGACGCAGTATTTA. The gene calls are TRBV19 and TRBJ2-3; tentative D call: TRBD2 (7 bases). CDR1 and CDR2 (germline): LNHDA, SQIVND (reference sequence). The germline V and J ends were trimmed by 6 bases and 9 bases, with 31 bases remaining between them. The CDR3 is 18 residues long.

This clonotype was found a few times. The chain has TRBV20-1 and TRBJ2-7, with TRBD2 matching 13 bases. This CDR3 is built from 17 residues. In germline, CDR1 is DFQATT, CDR2 SNEGSKA (reference sequence). Trimming removed 4 bases from V and 2 bases from J; junction bases left unmatched: 11. CDR3 region: CSATAGLAGALPYEQYF. CDR3 nucleotides: TGCAGTGCTACGGCAGGACTAGCGGGGGCCCTTCCCTACGAGCAGTACTTC.

The chain carries TRBV7-3 and TRBJ1-1, with D hard to call. The germline V gene has CDR1 SGHTA and CDR2 FQGTGA. The CDR3 contains 14 residues. Deletions cut 5 bases from V and 3 bases from J, with 13 bases between. In nucleotides, the CDR3 is TGTGCCAGCAGCCGAGGCTCCTTAGACACTGAAGCTTTCTTT. Translation gives CASSRGSLDTEAFF. Combining the CDR3 with reference TRBV7-3 and TRBJ1-1 gives the whole variable domain GAGVSQTPSNKVTEKGKYVELRCDPISGHTALYWYRQSLGQGPEFLIYFQGTGAADDSGLPNDRFFAVRPEGSVSTLKIQRTERGDSAVYLCASSRGSLDTEAFFGQGTRLTVV.

The chain has TRBV7-2 and TRBJ2-5; either TRBD1 or TRBD2 may fit D (5 bases each). Between the trimmed V and J ends, which lost 5 bases and 5 bases, there was a span of 18 bases. Germline CDR1 SGHTA, CDR2 FQGNSA. This CDR3 has 15 amino acids. The CDR3 region is CASSQGPAGDETQYF. CDR3 DNA sequence: TGTGCCAGCAGCCAGGGCCCCGCCGGGGACGAGACCCAGTACTTC.